This T cell receptor beta chain was sequenced in a study of T cell changes during pregnancy in multiple sclerosis. Sequenced by immunoSEQ multiplex PCR; TCRdb stores in-frame clones only, minus some. The table shows roughly 86,000 clones, with 85% to 95% occurring only once. The V gene lost 10 bases and the J gene lost 5 bases, with 18 bases spanning the gap. The CDR3 loop spans 13 amino acids. CDR1 LNHDA and CDR2 SQIVND come from the germline V gene (reference sequence). Sequencing used peripheral blood, obtained in the first trimester of pregnancy. The chain employs TRBV19 and TRBJ2-7, with D maybe TRBD2 (6 bases). The receptor's source is a female donor with multiple sclerosis, enrolled in a pregnancy study. CDR3 residues: CANQSLSSDEQYF. In DNA form, the CDR3 reads TGTGCCAACCAGTCCCTTTCTAGCGACGAGCAGTACTTC.